This T cell receptor (beta chain) was recovered during a study of CD8+ T cells in alopecia areata. Study overall: Twice daily, treated patients received 5 to 10 mg of oral tofacitinib.

In each case, RNA was isolated and then reverse transcribed into cDNA as the sequencing template. Measured with immunoSEQ multiplex PCR; TCRdb has only the in-frame clones, and not every one. The sample holds 150,000 to 200,000 clones, roughly 63% seen once. Treatment meaning: oral pan-JAK inhibitor, 5-10 mg twice daily. The TCR sequence derives from a human donor with alopecia areata. The input for sequencing was CD4+ T cells sorted from blood, taken between weeks 55 and 65, from a patient treated with tofacitinib.

The CDR3 here is CSVQDRERSPLHF. The CDR3 bases are TGCAGCGTCCAGGACAGGGAGCGCTCACCCCTCCACTTT. The rearrangement joins TRBV29-1 to TRBJ1-6; 8 nucleotides line up with TRBD1. The germline CDR1 and CDR2 sequences are SQVTM and ANQGSEA. J lost 10 bases, V lost 6 bases, and 8 bases had no gene match. The CDR3 extends over 13 amino acids.